These 27 T cell receptor beta chains were all obtained from the same sample, sequenced in a study of brain T cells in children with intractable seizures. TCRdb's table, derived via immunoSEQ multiplex PCR, lists solely in-frame clones and lacks some. The sample lists around 80,000 clones; under 95% were seen once. The sample in question was peripheral blood, obtained at surgery. The receptors come from a girl aged 2 to 9 with Rasmussen encephalitis and intractable seizures.

For the CDR3, the DNA is TGTGCCAGTGGATGGACCGGCTCCTACGAGCAGTACTTC. Translating gives CASGWTGSYEQYF. The J gene is TRBJ2-7, the V gene TRBV19; D gene uncertain. V was pared by 8 bases and J by 0 bases, with 11 bases between. The CDR3 spans 13 residues. The germline gives CDR1 LNHDA, CDR2 SQIVND (reference sequence).

V is TRBV7-3 and J is TRBJ1-1, with D perhaps TRBD1 (5 bases). Trimming pared 5 bases from V and 0 bases from J, leaving 13 bases between. This CDR3 contains 15 residues. Per germline, CDR1 SGHTA and CDR2 FQGTGA. The CDR3 region is CASSPGPLLNTEAFF. In DNA, the CDR3 is TGTGCCAGCAGCCCGGGACCACTTTTGAACACTGAAGCTTTCTTT.

The rearrangement links TRBV7-9 to TRBJ2-1; 13 nucleotides match TRBD2. Per germline, CDR1 SEHNR and CDR2 FQNEAQ (reference sequence). The CDR3 covers 17 residues. After removal of 5 bases from V and 5 bases from J, the junction contained 9 bases not matched to a gene. CDR3 loop: CASSLPGLAGRNNEQFF. Here the CDR3 DNA reads TGTGCCAGCAGCCTTCCGGGACTAGCGGGACGGAACAATGAGCAGTTCTTC.

CDR3 loop: CASSLGTRTRNTYEQYF. The CDR3 bases are TGTGCCAGCAGCTTAGGTACCCGGACTCGAAATACCTACGAGCAGTACTTC. This chain joins TRBV7-8 and TRBJ2-7; tentatively, D is TRBD2 (5 bases). There are 17 residues in the CDR3. The V end was cut by 1 base, the J end by 2 bases, with 18 bases between. CDR1 and CDR2 (germline): SGHVS, FQNEAQ.

This chain links TRBV29-1 with TRBJ2-7; the match to TRBD2 covers 7 bases. V was clipped by 3 bases and J by 7 bases; unmatched bases: 3. This CDR3 spans 11 amino acids. Germline-derived CDR1 and CDR2 are SQVTM and ANQGSEA. The CDR3 loop reads CSVDNGGEQYF. The DNA of the CDR3 is TGCAGCGTTGATAACGGGGGGGAGCAGTACTTC.

The gene calls are TRBV3-1 (or the pseudogene TRBV3-2) and TRBJ2-2; D unresolved. Germline V lookup: CDR1 LGHDT, CDR2 YNNKEL (reference sequence). The CDR3 spans 13 residues. V lost 0 bases, J lost 2 bases, and 1 base lay in between. Here the CDR3 reads CASSQDNTGELFF. Here the CDR3 DNA reads TGTGCCAGCAGCCAAGACAACACCGGGGAGCTGTTTTTT.

The rearrangement links TRBV2 to TRBJ1-5; TRBD1 might be the D (5 bases). Germline assignment: CDR1 SNHLY and CDR2 FYNNEI. This CDR3 has 13 amino acids. The germline V and J ends were trimmed by 3 bases and 4 bases, with 7 bases remaining between them. The CDR3 sequence is CASSEGENQPQHF. DNA of the CDR3: TGTGCCAGCAGTGAGGGGGAAAATCAGCCCCAGCATTTT.

The chain has TRBV6-5 and TRBJ2-1, with D hard to call. Germline CDR1 reads MNHEY; CDR2 reads SVGAGI. V was cut by 4 bases and J by 1 base, with 8 bases left in between. This CDR3 is built from 14 residues. This chain's CDR3 is CASSSLLSYNEQFF. For the CDR3, the DNA is TGTGCCAGCAGTTCCCTTTTGTCCTACAATGAGCAGTTCTTC.

CDR3 in amino acids: CASSPQGYEQYF. Written as DNA, the CDR3 is TGTGCCAGCAGTCCTCAGGGGTACGAGCAGTACTTC. The V and J genes are TRBV6-6 and TRBJ2-7; D is perhaps TRBD1 (6 bases). Trimming took 5 bases from V and 4 from J, leaving 9 bases between them. The CDR3 has 12 residues. CDR1 and CDR2 (germline): MNHNY, SVGAGI (reference sequence).

In its sample, this clone was seen once. The rearrangement joins TRBV7-2 to TRBJ1-4; D is perhaps TRBD1 (5 bases). Trimming removed 1 base from V and 7 bases from J, with 10 bases in between. CDR1 and CDR2 from the germline V gene are SGHTA and FQGNSA. The CDR3 totals 14 residues. The CDR3 sequence is CASSLGVRGEKLFF. DNA of the CDR3: TGTGCCAGCAGCTTAGGCGTGAGGGGTGAAAAACTGTTTTTT. The whole variable domain, filled in from reference TRBV7-2 and TRBJ1-4, reads GAGVSQSPSNKVTEKGKDVELRCDPISGHTALYWYRQSLGQGLEFLIYFQGNSAPDKSGLPSDRFSAERTGGSVSTLTIQRTQQEDSAVYLCASSLGVRGEKLFFGSGTQLSVL.

This rearrangement joins TRBV7-9 to TRBJ2-1; 11 positions agree with TRBD1. The length of the CDR3 is 16 residues. Germline lookup yields CDR1 SEHNR and CDR2 FQNEAQ (reference sequence). V dropped 5 bases and J dropped 7; count of bases not matched to a gene: 10. CDR3 coding DNA: TGTGCCAGCAGCGCCTCGGGGGACAGGGGGTGGAATGAGCAGTTCTTC. It yields the protein CASSASGDRGWNEQFF.

The V call is TRBV10-1, the J call TRBJ2-1; D is undetermined. This CDR3 comprises 16 residues. Trimming pared 1 base from V and 4 bases from J, leaving 14 bases between. Per the germline V gene, CDR1 is WNHNN and CDR2 is SYGVQD (reference sequence). The CDR3 sequence is CASSEFGLADYNEQFF. The CDR3 DNA reads TGCGCCAGCAGTGAGTTCGGGTTAGCAGATTACAATGAGCAGTTCTTC.

This chain connects TRBV2 to TRBJ2-1; 11 nucleotides line up with TRBD2. This CDR3 region has 16 residues. CDR1 SNHLY and CDR2 FYNNEI come from the germline V gene. V dropped 4 bases and J dropped 0; count of bases not matched to a gene: 2. The DNA for the CDR3 is TGTGCCAGCAGTGGGGGGACTAGCGGCTCCTACAATGAGCAGTTCTTC. It translates to CASSGGTSGSYNEQFF.

This clone was found once. The chain links TRBV18 to TRBJ2-7; D ambiguous. The CDR3 has 17 residues. With 2 bases removed from V and 0 bases from J, the gap between germline ends came to 17 bases. CDR1 and CDR2 (germline): KGHSH, LQKENI. This CDR3 reads CASSPVQARLNSYEQYF. The CDR3 nucleotides read TGTGCCAGCTCACCAGTCCAGGCGCGCCTAAACTCCTACGAGCAGTACTTC.

The chain has TRBV9 and TRBJ2-3; 9 bases align to TRBD2. The CDR3 runs to 15 residues. Germline CDR1 reads SGDLS; CDR2 reads YYNGEE. Unmatched junction bases numbered 4, after V lost 0 bases and J lost 5 bases. The DNA of the CDR3 is TGTGCCAGCAGCGTAGCCCCTAGCGGGATAGATACGCAGTATTTT. Protein sequence: CASSVAPSGIDTQYF.

This clone was seen a few times. The rearrangement links TRBV12-5 to TRBJ1-1, with D uncertain. The germline CDR1 and CDR2 sequences are LGHNT and FRNRAP. Trimming left V 7 bases short and J 1 base short, with 10 bases between. CDR3 size: 13 residues. The CDR3 region has the DNA TGTGCTAGTGTCGTTGGGAGGAACACTGAAGCTTTCTTT. Residues: CASVVGRNTEAFF.

The chain has TRBV25-1 and TRBJ2-4; D unresolved. The CDR3 is made up of 14 amino acids. V lost 1 base and J 6 bases, leaving 10 bases between the germline ends. The germline CDR1 and CDR2 sequences are MGHDK and SYGVNS. The CDR3 bases are TGTGCCAGCAGTGAATCTGGGGTGACAAACATTCAGTACTTC. Residues: CASSESGVTNIQYF.

This sequence joins TRBV6-5 and TRBJ1-5; maybe TRBD1 (5 bases). The germline V and J ends were trimmed by 6 bases and 2 bases, with 11 bases remaining between them. Looked up from germline, CDR1 is MNHEY and CDR2 is SVGAGI. This CDR3 has 14 amino acids. CDR3 sequence: CASRGVGGNQPQHF. CDR3 nucleotide sequence: TGTGCCAGCAGGGGGGTTGGGGGCAATCAGCCCCAGCATTTT.

There are a few counts of this clone. The chain uses TRBV3-1 (or the pseudogene TRBV3-2) and TRBJ1-6; possible D gene TRBD1, 6 bases. V lost 4 bases to trimming and J lost 7 bases, with 8 bases between them. This CDR3 spans 13 amino acids. The germline V gene has CDR1 LGHDT and CDR2 YNNKEL (reference sequence). The CDR3 DNA reads as TGTGCCAGCAGCCCAGACAGGAATTCACCCCTCCACTTT. The encoded protein is CASSPDRNSPLHF.

The chain couples TRBV2 to TRBJ1-2; tentatively, D is TRBD1 (5 bases). Germline-derived CDR1 and CDR2 are SNHLY and FYNNEI. The CDR3 runs to 16 residues. V shed 5 bases and J shed 0 bases, with 16 bases lying between them. The CDR3 loop reads CASSRDSGPANYGYTF. DNA of the CDR3: TGTGCCAGCAGTCGGGACTCCGGACCCGCTAACTATGGCTACACCTTC.

This clone has a single count. The chain uses TRBV5-6 and TRBJ2-3, with D possibly being TRBD1 (6 bases). Germline V lookup: CDR1 SGHDT, CDR2 YYEEEE. This CDR3 is 16 amino acids long. Trimming shortened V by 4 bases and J by 3 bases, and 18 bases separated the two germline ends. CDR3 sequence reads: CASSATTPGATDTQYF. Here the CDR3 DNA reads TGTGCCAGCAGCGCAACGACTCCAGGGGCGACAGATACGCAGTATTTT.

This chain links TRBV10-2 with TRBJ1-1; D perhaps matches TRBD1 (5 bases). The germline CDR1 and CDR2 sequences are WSHSY and SAAADI. Trimming removed 1 base from V and 4 bases from J, with 13 bases in between. The CDR3 runs to 15 residues. DNA of the CDR3: TGCGCCAGCAGTGAGTTCCGGCTGGGGACCACTGAAGCTTTCTTT. Translating it yields CASSEFRLGTTEAFF.

V gene TRBV6-5 combines with J gene TRBJ1-5; no clear D. There are 13 residues in the CDR3. Trimming cost V 3 bases and J 6 bases, with 9 bases left between them. CDR1 and CDR2 from the germline V gene are MNHEY and SVGAGI. This CDR3 is CASSYQNGQPQHF. Here the CDR3 DNA reads TGTGCCAGCAGTTATCAGAACGGTCAGCCCCAGCATTTT.

This chain connects TRBV11-2 to TRBJ2-4, with D tentatively TRBD1 or TRBD2 (5 bases each). The CDR3 is made up of 17 amino acids. The V and J ends lost 2 bases and 4 bases respectively, with 18 bases between them. CDR1 is SGHAT and CDR2 is FQNNGV in the germline V gene. Written as DNA, the CDR3 is TGTGCCAGCAGCTTACGAACTGGGACCTTGCTAAAAAACATTCAGTACTTC. As protein: CASSLRTGTLLKNIQYF.

In DNA form, the CDR3 reads TGTGCCAGCAGTGTTTTTGGGGACAGGGGGTTCGCGAACACCGGGGAGCTGTTTTTT. Amino acids: CASSVFGDRGFANTGELFF. The chain uses TRBV2 and TRBJ2-2; 11 nucleotides line up with TRBD1. V gave up 4 bases and J gave up 0 bases; unmatched junction bases: 10. This CDR3 has 19 residues. Germline V gene sequence: CDR1 SNHLY, CDR2 FYNNEI.

J is TRBJ2-6 and V is TRBV6-1; no reliable D call. CDR1 is MNHNS, CDR2 SASEGT, per germline. Trimming pared 0 bases from V and 0 bases from J, leaving 6 bases between. The CDR3 length is 16 residues. CDR3 loop: CASSEAVGSGANVLTF. For the CDR3, the DNA is TGTGCCAGCAGTGAAGCTGTGGGCTCTGGGGCCAACGTCCTGACTTTC.

This chain connects TRBV30 to TRBJ2-2; D is unclear. The V end was cut by 0 bases, the J end by 4 bases, with 12 bases between. This CDR3 is 15 amino acids long. Germline CDR1 and CDR2: GTSNPN and SVGIG (reference sequence). CDR3 residues: CAWSVRRLGTGELFF. CDR3 DNA: TGTGCCTGGAGTGTGAGGCGGTTAGGCACCGGGGAGCTGTTTTTT.